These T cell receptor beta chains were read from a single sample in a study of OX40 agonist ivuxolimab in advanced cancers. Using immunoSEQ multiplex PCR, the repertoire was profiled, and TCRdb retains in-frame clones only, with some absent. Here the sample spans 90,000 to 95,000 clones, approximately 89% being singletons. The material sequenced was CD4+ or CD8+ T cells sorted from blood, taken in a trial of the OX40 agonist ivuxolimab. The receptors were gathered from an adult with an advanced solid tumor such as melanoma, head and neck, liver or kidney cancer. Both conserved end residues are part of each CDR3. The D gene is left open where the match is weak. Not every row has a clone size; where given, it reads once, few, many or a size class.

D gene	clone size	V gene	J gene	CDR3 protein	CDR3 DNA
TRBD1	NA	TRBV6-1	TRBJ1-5	CASSGTGTNQPQHF	TGTGCCAGCAGTGGGACAGGGACTAATCAGCCCCAGCATTTT
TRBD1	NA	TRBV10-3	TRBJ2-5	CAISMTGGTQETQYF	TGTGCCATCAGTATGACAGGGGGCACCCAAGAGACCCAGTACTTC
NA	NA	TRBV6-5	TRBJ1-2	CASSYERDYNYGYTF	TGTGCCAGCAGTTATGAGAGGGATTATAACTATGGCTACACCTTC
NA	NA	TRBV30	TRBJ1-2	CAWSVLEGIGGYTF	TGTGCCTGGAGTGTATTGGAGGGGATCGGGGGCTACACCTTC
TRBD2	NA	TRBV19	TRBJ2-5	CASSIVLAGGSRETQYF	TGTGCCAGTAGTATTGTTTTAGCGGGAGGGTCCCGGGAGACCCAGTACTTC
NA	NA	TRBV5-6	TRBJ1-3	CASSSGLGNTIYF	TGTGCCAGCAGCTCAGGGTTAGGAAACACCATATATTTT
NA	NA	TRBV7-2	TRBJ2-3	CASSPSGGYTDTQYF	TGTGCCAGCAGCCCCTCCGGCGGGTACACAGATACGCAGTATTTT
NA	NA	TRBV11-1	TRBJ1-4	CASSQQATNEKLFF	TGTGCCAGCAGCCAACAGGCAACTAATGAAAAACTGTTTTTT
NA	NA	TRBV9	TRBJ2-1	CASSPRPGVENEQFF	TGTGCCAGCAGCCCACGACCGGGAGTGGAGAATGAGCAGTTCTTC
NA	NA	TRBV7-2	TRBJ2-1	CASSSPSGSGSYNEQFF	TGTGCCAGCAGCTCACCCTCGGGTAGCGGCTCCTACAATGAGCAGTTCTTC
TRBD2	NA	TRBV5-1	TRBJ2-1	CASSSTGGRSLIYNEQFF	TGCGCCAGCAGCTCCACTGGCGGGAGGTCCCTTATCTACAATGAGCAGTTCTTC
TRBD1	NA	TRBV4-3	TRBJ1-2	CASSPGQGLPGYTF	TGCGCCAGCAGCCCGGGACAGGGCCTTCCTGGCTACACCTTC
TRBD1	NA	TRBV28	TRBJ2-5	CASRGQGVETQYF	TGTGCCAGCAGAGGACAGGGTGTGGAGACCCAGTACTTC
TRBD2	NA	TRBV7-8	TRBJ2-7	CASSRLAAYYEQYF	TGTGCCAGCAGCCGACTAGCAGCATACTACGAGCAGTACTTC
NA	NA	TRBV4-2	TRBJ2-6	CASSQQGFSGANVLTF	TGTGCCAGCAGCCAACAGGGGTTCTCTGGGGCCAACGTCCTGACTTTC
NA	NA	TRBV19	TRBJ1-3	CASSTQRTANSGNTIYF	TGTGCCAGTAGTACACAACGGACAGCCAACTCTGGAAACACCATATATTTT
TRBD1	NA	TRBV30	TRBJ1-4	CAWSVRTGRGEKLFF	TGTGCCTGGAGTGTACGGACAGGGAGGGGTGAAAAACTGTTTTTT
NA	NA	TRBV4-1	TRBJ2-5	CASSQDGGRETQYF	TGCGCCAGCAGCCAAGATGGGGGCCGAGAGACCCAGTACTTC
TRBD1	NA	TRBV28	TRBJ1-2	CASSLQGGYGYTF	TGTGCCAGCAGTTTACAGGGGGGCTATGGCTACACCTTC
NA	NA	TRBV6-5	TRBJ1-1	CASSSIGGTEAFF	TGTGCCAGCAGTTCAATAGGTGGGACTGAAGCTTTCTTT
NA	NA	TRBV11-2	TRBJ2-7	CASTSLPGSSYEQYF	TGTGCCAGCACCTCGCTCCCGGGTAGCTCCTACGAGCAGTACTTC
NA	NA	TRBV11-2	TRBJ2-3	CASSFLAGYTDTQYF	TGTGCCAGCAGCTTTCTAGCAGGTTACACAGATACGCAGTATTTT
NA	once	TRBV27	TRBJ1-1	CASSLSIGNTEAFF	TGTGCCAGCAGTTTATCGATTGGGAACACTGAAGCTTTCTTT
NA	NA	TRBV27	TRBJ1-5	CASSFGIRGDQPQHF	TGTGCCAGCAGTTTCGGGATCAGGGGAGATCAGCCCCAGCATTTT
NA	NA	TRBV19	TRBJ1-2	CASSIGQGSYGYTF	TGTGCCAGTAGTATAGGGCAAGGTAGCTATGGCTACACCTTC
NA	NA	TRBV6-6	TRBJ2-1	CASSRTGGLNSEQFF	TGTGCCAGCAGTCGGACCGGAGGCCTCAATTCGGAGCAGTTCTTC
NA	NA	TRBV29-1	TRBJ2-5	CSVEGGGQTQYF	TGCAGCGTTGAAGGGGGAGGACAGACCCAGTACTTC
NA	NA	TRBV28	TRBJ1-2	CASSFYGNYGYTF	TGTGCCAGCAGTTTCTACGGGAACTATGGCTACACCTTC
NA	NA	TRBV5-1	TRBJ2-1	CASSFQGNEQFF	TGCGCCAGCAGCTTCCAGGGGAATGAGCAGTTCTTC
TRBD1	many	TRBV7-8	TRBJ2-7	CASSLARGQGAYEQYF	TGTGCCAGCAGCTTAGCTCGAGGACAGGGGGCCTACGAGCAGTACTTC
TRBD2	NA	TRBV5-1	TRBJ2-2	CASSLGLAGETGELFF	TGCGCCAGCAGCTTGGGACTAGCGGGAGAGACCGGGGAGCTGTTTTTT
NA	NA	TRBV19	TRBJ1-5	CASSIDKQPPPHNQPQHF	TGTGCCAGTAGTATAGATAAACAGCCTCCTCCTCACAATCAGCCCCAGCATTTT
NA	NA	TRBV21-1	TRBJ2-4	CASSKGLLDGWGKNIQYF	TGTGCCAGCAGCAAAGGTTTGTTAGACGGTTGGGGCAAAAACATTCAGTACTTC
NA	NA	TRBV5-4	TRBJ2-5	CASSLAVGQETRYF	TGTGCCAGCAGCTTGGCAGTGGGCCAAGAGACCCGGTACTTC
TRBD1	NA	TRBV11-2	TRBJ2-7	CASSLHRGRTSYEQYF	TGTGCCAGCAGCTTACACAGGGGCCGTACATCCTACGAGCAGTACTTC
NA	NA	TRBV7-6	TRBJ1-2	CASSLGTEIYGYTF	TGTGCCAGCAGCTTAGGGACAGAAATTTATGGCTACACCTTC
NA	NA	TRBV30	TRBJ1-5	CAWSGLDYGGNQPQHF	TGTGCCTGGAGTGGTCTGGACTACGGGGGCAATCAGCCCCAGCATTTT
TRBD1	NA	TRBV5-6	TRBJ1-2	CASRPTGGAYGYTF	TGTGCCAGCAGACCGACAGGGGGCGCCTATGGCTACACCTTC
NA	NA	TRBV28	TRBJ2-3	CASTPPRGDTQYF	TGTGCCAGCACCCCCCCAAGGGGAGATACGCAGTATTTT
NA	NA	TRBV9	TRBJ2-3	CASSVEGVGVTDTQYF	TGTGCCAGCAGCGTAGAGGGAGTGGGCGTCACAGATACGCAGTATTTT
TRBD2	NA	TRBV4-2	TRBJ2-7	CASSQFGGGSAYEQYF	TGTGCCAGCAGCCAATTTGGTGGCGGGAGTGCCTACGAGCAGTACTTC
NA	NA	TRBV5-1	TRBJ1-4	CASSPQGINEKLFF	TGCGCCAGCAGCCCTCAGGGGATTAATGAAAAACTGTTTTTT
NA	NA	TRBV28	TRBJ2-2	CASRKGGTGELFF	TGTGCCAGCCGGAAGGGCGGGACCGGGGAGCTGTTTTTT
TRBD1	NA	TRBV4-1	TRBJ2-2	CASSQAPDRDYTGELFF	TGCGCCAGCAGCCAAGCCCCCGACAGGGATTACACCGGGGAGCTGTTTTTT
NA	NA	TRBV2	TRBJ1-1	CASRAGTFPLNTEAFF	TGTGCCAGCAGGGCAGGGACGTTTCCCTTGAACACTGAAGCTTTCTTT
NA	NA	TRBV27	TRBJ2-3	CASRLSDTQYF	TGTGCCAGCAGGTTATCAGATACGCAGTATTTT
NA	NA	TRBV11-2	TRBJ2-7	CASSLGWGPSYEQYF	TGTGCCAGCAGCTTAGGGTGGGGTCCCTCCTACGAGCAGTACTTC
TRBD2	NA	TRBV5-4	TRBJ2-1	CASSPTSGRHNEQFF	TGTGCCAGCAGCCCGACTAGCGGGAGGCACAATGAGCAGTTCTTC
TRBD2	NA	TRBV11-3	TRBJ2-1	CASSWRLGGRYNEQFF	TGTGCCAGCAGCTGGCGGTTGGGCGGGAGATACAATGAGCAGTTCTTC
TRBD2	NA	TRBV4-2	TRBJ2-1	CASSPRLAGDNEQFF	TGTGCCAGCAGCCCCCGACTAGCGGGAGACAATGAGCAGTTCTTC
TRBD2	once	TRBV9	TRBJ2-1	CASSVTTTSGRNEQFF	TGTGCCAGCAGCGTAACTACTACTAGCGGGAGGAATGAGCAGTTCTTC
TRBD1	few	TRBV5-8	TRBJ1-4	CASSLAGQGYEKLFF	TGTGCCAGCAGCTTGGCGGGACAGGGATATGAAAAACTGTTTTTT
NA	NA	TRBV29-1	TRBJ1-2	CSVAQGDAGYTF	TGCAGCGTTGCACAGGGTGACGCTGGCTACACCTTC
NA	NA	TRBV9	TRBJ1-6	CASSVGGNSPLHF	TGTGCCAGCAGCGTAGGGGGGAATTCACCCCTCCACTTT
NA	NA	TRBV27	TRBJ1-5	CASSLSSQGTQHF	TGTGCCAGCAGTTTATCGAGTCAGGGGACCCAGCATTTT